Below are 15 T cell receptor beta chains sequenced from a single sample in a study of neurological immune-mediated disorders. TCRdb re-called the 5' RACE reads with MiXCR, one entry per CDR3 protein. The sample has tens of thousands of distinct CDR3 sequences; 3% to 4% are singletons. Input material: PBMCs. Receptors originate from a man aged 25-40 years with multiple sclerosis.

Many counts were recorded for this clonotype. This chain uses TRBV25-1 with TRBJ2-7, with D uncertain. CDR3 length: 13 amino acids. The germline V gene encodes CDR1 MGHDK and CDR2 SYGVNS. V lost 3 bases, J lost 9 bases, and 15 bases lay in between. The CDR3 region is CASSDRVKSVQYF. CDR3 DNA: TGTGCCAGCAGTGATCGGGTAAAATCGGTGCAGTACTTC.

This clonotype was observed at least ten times. The chain carries TRBV5-5 and TRBJ2-3; D is perhaps TRBD1 or TRBD2 (5 bases each). The V end lost 7 bases, the J end lost 2 bases, and 14 bases lay between the germline ends. CDR3 length: 14 residues. Looked up from germline, CDR1 is SGHKS and CDR2 is YYEKEE (reference sequence). CDR3 DNA: TGTGCCAGCCAGAGGGGTGTTGTCACAGATACGCAGTATTTT. The encoded protein is CASQRGVVTDTQYF.

This clonotype was recorded at least ten times. The rearrangement uses TRBV7-6 and TRBJ1-1; a possible D gene is TRBD1 (6 bases). From germline, CDR1 is SGHVS and CDR2 FNYEAQ. The CDR3 consists of 14 residues. V was clipped by 0 bases and J by 2 bases, with 7 bases between them. CDR3 sequence reads: CASSLAQGNTEAFF. CDR3 sequence (DNA): TGTGCCAGCAGCTTAGCACAGGGTAACACTGAAGCTTTCTTT.

Many counts were recorded for this clonotype. The chain links TRBV20-1 to TRBJ1-1, with unresolved D. CDR1 is DFQATT and CDR2 is SNEGSKA in the germline V gene (reference sequence). The V gene lost 3 bases and the J gene lost 6 bases, with 5 bases spanning the gap. This CDR3 is built from 10 residues. The DNA for the CDR3 is TGCAGTGCTAGGGGGTCTGAAGCTTTCTTT. It is translated as CSARGSEAFF.

This clonotype was observed a few times. The chain uses TRBV4-1 and TRBJ2-1; no firm D call. CDR1 is MGHRA, CDR2 YSYEKL, per germline. The CDR3 length is 16 residues. Trimming pared 3 bases from V and 8 bases from J, leaving 20 bases between. The CDR3 loop is CASSQVARSSLDEQFF. The CDR3 coding sequence is TGCGCCAGCAGCCAGGTTGCTCGGAGTAGCTTGGATGAGCAGTTCTTC.

The table lists this clonotype with a few counts. This CDR3 is CASSKRQVGDIQYF. CDR3 coding DNA: TGCGCCAGCAGCAAAAGACAGGTGGGGGACATTCAGTACTTC. The chain links TRBV5-1 to TRBJ2-4, with D tentatively TRBD1 (6 bases). Per germline, CDR1 SGHRS and CDR2 YFSETQ. With 4 bases removed from V and 8 bases from J, the gap between germline ends came to 16 bases. The CDR3 length is 14 residues.

The chain combines TRBV20-1 with TRBJ2-7, with TRBD2 identical over 10 bases. The CDR3 is 14 residues long. The V gene's germline CDR1 is DFQATT and CDR2 SNEGSKA (reference sequence). Unmatched junction bases numbered 5, after V lost 5 bases and J lost 1 base. The CDR3 DNA sequence: TGCAGTGCTGGGCCGACTAGCGGGTCCTACGAGCAGTACTTC. Its translation is CSAGPTSGSYEQYF.

This clonotype occurred many times. The V and J genes are TRBV10-3 and TRBJ2-1; 12 bases are shared with TRBD1. The V gene end was trimmed by 6 bases and the J gene end by 8 bases; junction bases not matched to a gene: 11. The CDR3 is 16 residues long. Germline CDR1 reads ENHRY; CDR2 reads SYGVKD. This chain's CDR3 is CAISRAPGQGADEQFF. The DNA of the CDR3 is TGTGCCATCAGCAGAGCCCCGGGACAGGGGGCCGATGAGCAGTTCTTC.

This clonotype has at least ten counts. The chain has TRBV9 and TRBJ2-7; D gene uncertain. V was shortened by 1 base and J by 2 bases, with 13 bases between the two germline ends. The V gene's germline CDR1 is SGDLS and CDR2 YYNGEE. The CDR3 length is 15 residues. The CDR3 nucleotides are TGTGCCAGCAGCGTATTTGGCGGTGTACCCTACGAGCAGTACTTC. Translated: CASSVFGGVPYEQYF.

V usage is TRBV20-1 and J usage is TRBJ2-2; 7 positions match TRBD2. The CDR3 is 14 residues long. V lost 5 bases, J lost 0 bases, and 3 bases stayed unmatched. The V gene's germline CDR1 is DFQATT and CDR2 SNEGSKA (reference sequence). In DNA, the CDR3 is TGCAGTGCTGGCGGGGGAACGAACACCGGGGAGCTGTTTTTT. Translating it yields CSAGGGTNTGELFF.

This clonotype was seen a handful of times. V usage is TRBV7-2 and J usage is TRBJ1-3; unclear D gene. CDR1 and CDR2 (germline): SGHTA, FQGNSA. The CDR3 has 13 amino acids. V lost 8 bases, J lost 0 bases, and 8 bases lay in between. CDR3 amino acids: CASAMSSGNTIYF. The CDR3 bases are TGTGCCAGCGCAATGAGCTCTGGAAACACCATATATTTT.

This clonotype was observed a handful of times. The J gene is TRBJ2-7, the V gene TRBV18; 8 positions match TRBD2. This CDR3 contains 14 residues. Trimming at V came to 4 bases and at J to 5 bases, leaving 7 bases not matched to a gene. Germline V lookup: CDR1 KGHSH, CDR2 LQKENI. CDR3 sequence: CASSLGLSGDEQYF. In DNA, the CDR3 is TGTGCCAGCTCACTGGGCCTTAGCGGGGACGAGCAGTACTTC.

V gene TRBV7-2 combines with J gene TRBJ1-6; 7 nucleotides agree with TRBD1. Germline CDR1 is SGHTA and CDR2 is FQGNSA. J gave up 13 bases and V 6 bases, and 12 bases lay outside the gene matches. This CDR3 region has 14 residues. The DNA of the CDR3 is TGTGCCAGCAGGGGGGCAGGGGGAGACTCCCCCCTCCACTTT. Its translation is CASRGAGGDSPLHF. The full variable domain, with the rest looked up from reference TRBV7-2 and TRBJ1-6, is GAGVSQSPSNKVTEKGKDVELRCDPISGHTALYWYRQSLGQGLEFLIYFQGNSAPDKSGLPSDRFSAERTGGSVSTLTIQRTQQEDSAVYLCASRGAGGDSPLHFGNGTRLTVT.

This clonotype was seen at least ten times. CDR3 in amino acids: CASSLGADSSYEQYF. For the CDR3, the DNA is TGTGCCAGCAGCTTAGGGGCCGACAGCTCCTACGAGCAGTACTTC. The V call is TRBV7-2, the J call TRBJ2-7; D is perhaps TRBD1 (5 bases). V shed 1 base and J shed 0 bases, with 10 bases lying between them. CDR1 is SGHTA, CDR2 FQGNSA, per germline. The CDR3 runs 15 residues.

This clonotype has ten or more counts. The CDR3 reads CASSVESDTQYF. CDR3 in DNA: TGTGCCAGCAGCGTAGAATCAGATACGCAGTATTTT. The chain recombines TRBV9 with TRBJ2-3; no clear D. CDR1 is SGDLS, CDR2 YYNGEE, per germline. CDR3 size: 12 residues. V gave up 0 bases and J gave up 4 bases, with 3 bases separating them. The complete variable domain, with remaining parts taken from reference TRBV9 and TRBJ2-3, reads DSGVTQTPKHLITATGQRVTLRCSPRSGDLSVYWYQQSLDQGLQFLIQYYNGEERAKGNILERFSAQQFPDLHSELNLSSLELGDSALYFCASSVESDTQYFGPGTRLTVL.